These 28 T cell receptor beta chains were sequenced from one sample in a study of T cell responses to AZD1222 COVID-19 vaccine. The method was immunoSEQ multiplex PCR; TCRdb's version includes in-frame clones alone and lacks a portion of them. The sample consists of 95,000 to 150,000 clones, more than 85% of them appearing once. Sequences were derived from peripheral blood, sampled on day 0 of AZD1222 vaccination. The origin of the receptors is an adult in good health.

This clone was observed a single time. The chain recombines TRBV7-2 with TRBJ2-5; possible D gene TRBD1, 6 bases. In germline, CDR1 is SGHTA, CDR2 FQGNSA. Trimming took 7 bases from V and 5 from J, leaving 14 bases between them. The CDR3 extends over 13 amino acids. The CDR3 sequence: CASTSYTGETQYF. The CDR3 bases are TGTGCCAGCACCTCCTACACAGGGGAGACCCAGTACTTC.

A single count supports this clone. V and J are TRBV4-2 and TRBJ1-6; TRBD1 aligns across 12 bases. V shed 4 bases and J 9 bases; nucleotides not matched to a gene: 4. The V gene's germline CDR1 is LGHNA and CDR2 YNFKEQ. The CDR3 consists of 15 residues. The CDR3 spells CASSLAGQGASPLHF. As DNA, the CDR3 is TGTGCCAGCAGCCTGGCGGGACAGGGGGCTTCACCCCTCCACTTT.

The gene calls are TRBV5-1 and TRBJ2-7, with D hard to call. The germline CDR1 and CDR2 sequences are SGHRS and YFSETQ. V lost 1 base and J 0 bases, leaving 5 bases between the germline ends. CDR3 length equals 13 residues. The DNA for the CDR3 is TGCGCCAGCAGCTTGAGGGACTCCTACGAGCAGTACTTC. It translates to CASSLRDSYEQYF.

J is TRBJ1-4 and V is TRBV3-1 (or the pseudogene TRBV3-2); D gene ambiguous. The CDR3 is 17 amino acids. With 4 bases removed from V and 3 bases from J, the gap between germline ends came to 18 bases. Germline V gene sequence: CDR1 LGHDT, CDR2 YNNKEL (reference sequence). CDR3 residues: CASSLGLTGSPNEKLFF. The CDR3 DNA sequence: TGTGCCAGCAGCCTGGGTTTGACGGGCAGTCCTAATGAAAAACTGTTTTTT.

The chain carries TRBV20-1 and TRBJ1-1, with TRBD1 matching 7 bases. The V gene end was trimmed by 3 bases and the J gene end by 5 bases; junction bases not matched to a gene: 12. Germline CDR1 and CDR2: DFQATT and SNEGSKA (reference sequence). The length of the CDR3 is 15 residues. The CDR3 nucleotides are TGCAGTGCTAGTGACCAAGCAGGGGGAAGGACTGAAGCTTTCTTT. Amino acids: CSASDQAGGRTEAFF.

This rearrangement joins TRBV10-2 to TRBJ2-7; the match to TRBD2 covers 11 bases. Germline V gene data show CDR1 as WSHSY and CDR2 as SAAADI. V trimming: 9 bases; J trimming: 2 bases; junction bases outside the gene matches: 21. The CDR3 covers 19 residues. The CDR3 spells CASNPPTSGRSAGPYEQYF. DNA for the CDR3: TGCGCCAGTAATCCCCCCACTAGCGGGAGATCGGCCGGGCCCTACGAGCAGTACTTC.

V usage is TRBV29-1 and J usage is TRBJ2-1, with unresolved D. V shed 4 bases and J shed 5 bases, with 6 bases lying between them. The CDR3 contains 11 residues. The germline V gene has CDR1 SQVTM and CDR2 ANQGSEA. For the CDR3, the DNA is TGCAGCGTTGGGGCCGACAATGAGCAGTTCTTC. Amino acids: CSVGADNEQFF.

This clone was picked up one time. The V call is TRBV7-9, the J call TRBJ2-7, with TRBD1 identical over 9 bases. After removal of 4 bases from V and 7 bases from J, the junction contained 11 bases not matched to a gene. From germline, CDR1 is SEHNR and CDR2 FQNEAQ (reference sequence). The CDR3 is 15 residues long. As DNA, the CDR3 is TGTGCCAGCAGCTCTCCCGGGACAGGGACCGGAGAGCAGTACTTC. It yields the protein CASSSPGTGTGEQYF.

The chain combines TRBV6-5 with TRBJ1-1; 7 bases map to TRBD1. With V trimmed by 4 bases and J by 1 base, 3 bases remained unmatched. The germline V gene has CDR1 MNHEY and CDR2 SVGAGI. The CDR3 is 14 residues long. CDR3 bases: TGTGCCAGCAGTTCCGACAGGGCGAACACTGAAGCTTTCTTT. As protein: CASSSDRANTEAFF.

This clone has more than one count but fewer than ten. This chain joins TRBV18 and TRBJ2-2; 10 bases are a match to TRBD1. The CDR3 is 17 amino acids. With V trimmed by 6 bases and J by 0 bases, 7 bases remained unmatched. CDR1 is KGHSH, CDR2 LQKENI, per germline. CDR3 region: CASSPPTGGTNTGELFF. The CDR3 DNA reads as TGTGCCAGCTCTCCGCCGACAGGGGGCACGAACACCGGGGAGCTGTTTTTT. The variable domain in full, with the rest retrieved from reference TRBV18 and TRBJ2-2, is NAGVMQNPRHLVRRRGQEARLRCSPMKGHSHVYWYRQLPEEGLKFMVYLQKENIIDESGMPKERFSAEFPKEGPSILRIQQVVRGDSAAYFCASSPPTGGTNTGELFFGEGSRLTVL.

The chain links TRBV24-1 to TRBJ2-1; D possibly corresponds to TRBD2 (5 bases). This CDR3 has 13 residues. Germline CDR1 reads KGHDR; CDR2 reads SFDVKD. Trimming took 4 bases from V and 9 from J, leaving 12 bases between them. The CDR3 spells CATSDLKRSEQFF. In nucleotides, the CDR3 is TGTGCCACCAGTGACCTGAAGCGGAGTGAGCAGTTCTTC.

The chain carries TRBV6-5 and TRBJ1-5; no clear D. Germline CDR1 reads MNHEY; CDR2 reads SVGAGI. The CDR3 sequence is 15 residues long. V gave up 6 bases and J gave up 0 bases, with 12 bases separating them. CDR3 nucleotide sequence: TGTGCCAGCAGCGCGGGCCCCTATAGCAATCAGCCCCAGCATTTT. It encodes CASSAGPYSNQPQHF.

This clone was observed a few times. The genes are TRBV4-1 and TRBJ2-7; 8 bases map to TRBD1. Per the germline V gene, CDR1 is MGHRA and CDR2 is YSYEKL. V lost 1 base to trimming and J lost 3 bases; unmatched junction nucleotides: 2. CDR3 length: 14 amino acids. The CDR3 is CASSQVTGGYEQYF. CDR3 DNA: TGCGCCAGCAGCCAAGTTACAGGGGGCTACGAGCAGTACTTC.

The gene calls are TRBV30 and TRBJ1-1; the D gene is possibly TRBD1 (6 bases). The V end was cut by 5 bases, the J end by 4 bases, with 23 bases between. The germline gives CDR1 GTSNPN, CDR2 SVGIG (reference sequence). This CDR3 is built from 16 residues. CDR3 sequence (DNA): TGTGCCTGGGATACGGGACATCGGGATGTGGGCACTGAAGCTTTCTTT. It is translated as CAWDTGHRDVGTEAFF.

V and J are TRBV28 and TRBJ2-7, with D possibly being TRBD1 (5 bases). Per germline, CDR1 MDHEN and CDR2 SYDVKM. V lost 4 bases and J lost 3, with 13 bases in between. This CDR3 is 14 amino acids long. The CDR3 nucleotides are TGTGCCAGCAGTTCCCTGACAGCTCTCTACGAGCAGTACTTC. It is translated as CASSSLTALYEQYF.

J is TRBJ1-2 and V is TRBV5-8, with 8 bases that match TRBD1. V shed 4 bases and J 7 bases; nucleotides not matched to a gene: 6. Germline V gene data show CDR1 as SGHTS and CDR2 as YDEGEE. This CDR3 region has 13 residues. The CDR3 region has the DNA TGTGCCAGCAGCCCAGGACAGGGCGGTGGCTACACCTTC. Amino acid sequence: CASSPGQGGGYTF.

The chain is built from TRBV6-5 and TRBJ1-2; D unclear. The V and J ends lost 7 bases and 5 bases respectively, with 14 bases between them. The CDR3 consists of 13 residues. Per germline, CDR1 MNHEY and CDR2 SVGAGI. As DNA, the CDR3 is TGTGCCAGCAATCCCCAGGACGGGTATGGCTACACCTTC. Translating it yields CASNPQDGYGYTF.

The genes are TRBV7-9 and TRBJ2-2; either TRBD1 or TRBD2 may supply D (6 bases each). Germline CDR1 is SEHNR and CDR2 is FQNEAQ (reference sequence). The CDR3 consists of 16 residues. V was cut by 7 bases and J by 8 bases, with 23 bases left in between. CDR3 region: CASTQQPGAQRGELFF. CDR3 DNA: TGTGCCAGCACCCAACAACCGGGGGCGCAACGAGGGGAGCTGTTTTTT. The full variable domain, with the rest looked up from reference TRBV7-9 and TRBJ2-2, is DTGVSQNPRHKITKRGQNVTFRCDPISEHNRLYWYRQTLGQGPEFLTYFQNEAQLEKSRLLSDRFSAERPKGSFSTLEIQRTEQGDSAMYLCASTQQPGAQRGELFFGEGSRLTVL.

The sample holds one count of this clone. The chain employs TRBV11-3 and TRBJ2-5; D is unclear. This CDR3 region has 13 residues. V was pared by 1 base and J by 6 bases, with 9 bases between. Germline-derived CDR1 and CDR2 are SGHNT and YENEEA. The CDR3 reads CASSLGSEQTQYF. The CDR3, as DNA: TGTGCCAGCAGCTTAGGGTCGGAGCAGACCCAGTACTTC.

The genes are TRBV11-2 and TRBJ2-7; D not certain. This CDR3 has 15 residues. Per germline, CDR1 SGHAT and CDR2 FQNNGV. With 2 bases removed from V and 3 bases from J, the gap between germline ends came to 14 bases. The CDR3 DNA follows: TGTGCCAGCAGCTTAAATCTGCTGGATTACTACGAGCAGTACTTC. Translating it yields CASSLNLLDYYEQYF.

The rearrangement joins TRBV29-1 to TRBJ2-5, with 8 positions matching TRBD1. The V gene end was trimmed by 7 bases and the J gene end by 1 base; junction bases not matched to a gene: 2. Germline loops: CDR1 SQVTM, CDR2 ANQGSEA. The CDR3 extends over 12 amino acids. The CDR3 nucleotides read TGCAGCGCTCAGGGGGCCCAAGAGACCCAGTACTTC. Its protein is CSAQGAQETQYF.

In nucleotides, the CDR3 is TGTGCCAGCAGCCAAGGGGCCAACCAGTATGGCTACACCTTC. It translates to CASSQGANQYGYTF. The gene calls are TRBV4-2 and TRBJ1-2; D remains unclear. This CDR3 spans 14 amino acids. Germline-derived CDR1 and CDR2 are LGHNA and YNFKEQ. Trimming shortened V by 1 base and J by 5 bases, and 11 bases separated the two germline ends.

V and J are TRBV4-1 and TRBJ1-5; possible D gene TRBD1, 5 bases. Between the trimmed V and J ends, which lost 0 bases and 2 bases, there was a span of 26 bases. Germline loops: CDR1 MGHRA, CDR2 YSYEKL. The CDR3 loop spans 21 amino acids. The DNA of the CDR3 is TGCGCCAGCAGCCAAGATTTTCTTTATGTTCGGGGTCGAGGGGGCAATCAGCCCCAGCATTTT. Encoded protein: CASSQDFLYVRGRGGNQPQHF.

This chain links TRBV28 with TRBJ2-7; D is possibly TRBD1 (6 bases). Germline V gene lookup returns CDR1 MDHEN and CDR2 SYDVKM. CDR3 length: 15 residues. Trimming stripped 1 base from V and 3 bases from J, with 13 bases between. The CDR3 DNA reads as TGTGCCAGCAGTTTATCAGGGGACAAGTACTACGAGCAGTACTTC. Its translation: CASSLSGDKYYEQYF.

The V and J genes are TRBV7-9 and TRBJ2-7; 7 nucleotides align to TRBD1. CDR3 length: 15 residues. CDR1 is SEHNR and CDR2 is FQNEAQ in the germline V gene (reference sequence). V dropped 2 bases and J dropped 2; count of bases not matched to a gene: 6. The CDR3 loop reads CASSLRTGYPYEQYF. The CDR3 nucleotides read TGTGCCAGCAGCTTACGGACAGGTTACCCCTACGAGCAGTACTTC.

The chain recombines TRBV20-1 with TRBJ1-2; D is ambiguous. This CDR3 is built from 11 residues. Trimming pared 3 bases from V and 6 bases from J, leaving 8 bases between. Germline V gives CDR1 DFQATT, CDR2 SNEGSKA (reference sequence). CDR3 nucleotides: TGCAGTGCTAGGACGGACGATGGCTACACCTTC. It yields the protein CSARTDDGYTF.

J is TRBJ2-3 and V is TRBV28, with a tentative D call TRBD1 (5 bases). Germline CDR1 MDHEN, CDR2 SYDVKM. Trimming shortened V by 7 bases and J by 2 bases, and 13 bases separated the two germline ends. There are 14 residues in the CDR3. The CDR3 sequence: CASINSRVTDTQYF. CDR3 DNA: TGTGCCAGCATAAATTCCAGGGTCACAGATACGCAGTATTTT.

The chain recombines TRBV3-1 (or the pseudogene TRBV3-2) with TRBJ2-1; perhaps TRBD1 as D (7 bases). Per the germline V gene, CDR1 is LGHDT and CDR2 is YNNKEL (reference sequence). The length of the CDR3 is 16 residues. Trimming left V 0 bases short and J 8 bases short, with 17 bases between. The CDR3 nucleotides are TGTGCCAGCAGCCAAGATGCCAGGGGGGTCACGGATGAGCAGTTCTTC. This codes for CASSQDARGVTDEQFF.